This passage covers 12 T cell receptor beta chains from one sample sequenced in a study of blood T cell repertoires in COVID-19. Some clones are missing from TCRdb's copy, which holds only in-frame ones; the method was immunoSEQ multiplex PCR. The data contain about 76,000 clones, around 88% of them singletons. Sequenced input: peripheral blood. These receptors all stem from a human donor in a cohort sampled during active COVID-19.

The chain is built from TRBV30 and TRBJ2-7, with TRBD1 identical over 7 bases. CDR1 GTSNPN and CDR2 SVGIG come from the germline V gene (reference sequence). The CDR3 runs to 14 residues. The V segment lost 2 bases and the J segment 2 bases; nucleotides outside the gene matches: 6. The CDR3 nucleotides read TGTGCCTGGAGTTGGGACAGTGGCACCTACGAGCAGTACTTC. Its translation: CAWSWDSGTYEQYF.

The V and J genes are TRBV4-1 and TRBJ2-7; D unclear. Per the germline V gene, CDR1 is MGHRA and CDR2 is YSYEKL. The CDR3 totals 14 residues. The germline V and J ends were trimmed by 0 bases and 7 bases, with 13 bases remaining between them. Here the CDR3 DNA reads TGCGCCAGCAGCCAAGAAGTATCGAGAGGTGAGCAGTACTTC. Its protein is CASSQEVSRGEQYF.

This clone was counted between two and nine times. The chain has TRBV10-3 and TRBJ2-7, with TRBD1 matching 7 bases. The CDR3 runs to 12 residues. The V gene end was trimmed by 8 bases and the J gene end by 0 bases; junction bases not matched to a gene: 1. Germline CDR1 is ENHRY and CDR2 is SYGVKD. The CDR3 nucleotides are TGTGCCATCCGGGACAGCTCCTACGAGCAGTACTTC. It yields the protein CAIRDSSYEQYF.

V usage is TRBV7-7 and J usage is TRBJ2-1; 11 bases match TRBD1. This CDR3 comprises 16 residues. The germline CDR1 and CDR2 sequences are SSHAT and FNYEAQ (reference sequence). Losses at the gene ends were 1 base for V and 4 bases for J; bases not matched to a gene: 3. CDR3 in amino acids: CASSLGRDRGYNEQFF. CDR3 nucleotides: TGTGCCAGCAGCTTAGGTAGGGACAGGGGGTACAATGAGCAGTTCTTC.

V is TRBV7-9 and J is TRBJ1-1; 7 nucleotides align to TRBD1. Trimming at V came to 2 bases and at J to 4 bases, leaving 4 bases not matched to a gene. The germline V gene has CDR1 SEHNR and CDR2 FQNEAQ (reference sequence). The CDR3 has 14 residues. DNA of the CDR3: TGTGCCAGCAGCTTAACAGGGGATTCCACTGAAGCTTTCTTT. The encoded protein is CASSLTGDSTEAFF.

The V gene is TRBV19, the J gene TRBJ2-3; 9 bases fit TRBD1. This CDR3 has 18 residues. The V gene end was trimmed by 1 base and the J gene end by 2 bases; junction bases not matched to a gene: 10. CDR1 is LNHDA and CDR2 is SQIVND in the germline V gene (reference sequence). The CDR3 loop reads CASSIARDRAVSTDTQYF. CDR3 sequence (DNA): TGTGCCAGTAGTATAGCCAGGGACAGGGCGGTATCCACAGATACGCAGTATTTT.

The rearrangement uses TRBV29-1 and TRBJ2-7; 8 bases align to TRBD1. CDR1 and CDR2 from the germline V gene are SQVTM and ANQGSEA. V was pared by 4 bases and J by 2 bases, with 1 base of the junction left unmatched. The length of the CDR3 is 12 residues. For the CDR3, the DNA is TGCAGCGTTGGGACAGGGACCTACGAGCAGTACTTC. Translation gives CSVGTGTYEQYF.

This clone was observed once. The rearrangement links TRBV18 to TRBJ2-3, with 8 bases that match TRBD1. V dropped 6 bases and J dropped 6; count of bases not matched to a gene: 11. The CDR3 consists of 15 residues. CDR1 is KGHSH, CDR2 LQKENI, per germline. The CDR3 spells CASSDRQGIGDTQYF. The CDR3, as DNA: TGTGCCAGCTCGGACAGACAGGGGATCGGCGATACGCAGTATTTT.

This chain joins TRBV7-2 and TRBJ2-2; D is ambiguous. Trimming pared 6 bases from V and 2 bases from J, leaving 16 bases between. The CDR3 loop spans 16 amino acids. CDR1 and CDR2 from the germline V gene are SGHTA and FQGNSA. The CDR3 DNA reads TGTGCCAGCAGTTTTCGACTCGGCAGAAACACCGGGGAGCTGTTTTTT. This gives the protein CASSFRLGRNTGELFF.

This chain connects TRBV4-3 to TRBJ2-7; tentative D call: TRBD1 (6 bases). The CDR3 has 15 residues. The V end was cut by 0 bases, the J end by 2 bases, with 11 bases between. Looked up from germline, CDR1 is LGHNA and CDR2 is YSLEER. CDR3 sequence reads: CASSQDFQGPYEQYF. DNA for the CDR3: TGCGCCAGCAGCCAAGATTTTCAGGGGCCCTACGAGCAGTACTTC.

The chain couples TRBV7-9 to TRBJ1-1; D unresolved. Germline values: CDR1 SEHNR, CDR2 FQNEAQ (reference sequence). The germline V and J ends were trimmed by 4 bases and 11 bases, with 17 bases remaining between them. CDR3 length: 13 residues. The CDR3 sequence: CASSSTPGPGAFF. The CDR3 coding sequence is TGTGCCAGCAGCTCTACACCGGGCCCGGGGGCTTTCTTT.

V is TRBV7-3 and J is TRBJ2-2; 9 bases line up with TRBD1. This CDR3 spans 16 amino acids. The V segment lost 5 bases and the J segment 5 bases; nucleotides outside the gene matches: 9. Germline CDR1 is SGHTA and CDR2 is FQGTGA. DNA for the CDR3: TGTGCCAGCAGCACCACAGGGGGCAGACCGACCGGGGAGCTGTTTTTT. Its translation: CASSTTGGRPTGELFF. Variable domain in full (rest from reference TRBV7-3 and TRBJ2-2): GAGVSQTPSNKVTEKGKYVELRCDPISGHTALYWYRQSLGQGPEFLIYFQGTGAADDSGLPNDRFFAVRPEGSVSTLKIQRTERGDSAVYLCASSTTGGRPTGELFFGEGSRLTVL.